The following is a TCR beta chain sequence with its context. Its target is unknown. The sample originates from a study of cytomegalovirus exposure and HLA in healthy donors. Trimming took off 5 bases at V and 4 bases at J, with 14 bases between the two ends. The CDR3 covers 14 residues. CDR1 SGHTA and CDR2 FQGNSA come from the germline V gene. The PCR had 60 Vbeta and 13 Jbeta primers. This table comes from immunoSEQ multiplex PCR, and its TCRdb copy is limited to in-frame clones, with some not included. This repertoire shows roughly 160,000 clones, 75% to 90% found once; its top ten account for about 2.3%. Overall study results and limits: A later examination showed that TCR association rates differed by HLA locus, with DRB1 most and HLA-C fewest.

Sequences were obtained from PBMCs. This TCR was recovered from a male donor in good health and CMV-seronegative. The V call is TRBV7-2, the J call TRBJ1-2; tentatively, D is TRBD1 (6 bases). The DNA for the CDR3 is TGTGCCAGCAGCCCAGGGGTGGGGCCCTATGGCTACACCTTC. Translated: CASSPGVGPYGYTF.